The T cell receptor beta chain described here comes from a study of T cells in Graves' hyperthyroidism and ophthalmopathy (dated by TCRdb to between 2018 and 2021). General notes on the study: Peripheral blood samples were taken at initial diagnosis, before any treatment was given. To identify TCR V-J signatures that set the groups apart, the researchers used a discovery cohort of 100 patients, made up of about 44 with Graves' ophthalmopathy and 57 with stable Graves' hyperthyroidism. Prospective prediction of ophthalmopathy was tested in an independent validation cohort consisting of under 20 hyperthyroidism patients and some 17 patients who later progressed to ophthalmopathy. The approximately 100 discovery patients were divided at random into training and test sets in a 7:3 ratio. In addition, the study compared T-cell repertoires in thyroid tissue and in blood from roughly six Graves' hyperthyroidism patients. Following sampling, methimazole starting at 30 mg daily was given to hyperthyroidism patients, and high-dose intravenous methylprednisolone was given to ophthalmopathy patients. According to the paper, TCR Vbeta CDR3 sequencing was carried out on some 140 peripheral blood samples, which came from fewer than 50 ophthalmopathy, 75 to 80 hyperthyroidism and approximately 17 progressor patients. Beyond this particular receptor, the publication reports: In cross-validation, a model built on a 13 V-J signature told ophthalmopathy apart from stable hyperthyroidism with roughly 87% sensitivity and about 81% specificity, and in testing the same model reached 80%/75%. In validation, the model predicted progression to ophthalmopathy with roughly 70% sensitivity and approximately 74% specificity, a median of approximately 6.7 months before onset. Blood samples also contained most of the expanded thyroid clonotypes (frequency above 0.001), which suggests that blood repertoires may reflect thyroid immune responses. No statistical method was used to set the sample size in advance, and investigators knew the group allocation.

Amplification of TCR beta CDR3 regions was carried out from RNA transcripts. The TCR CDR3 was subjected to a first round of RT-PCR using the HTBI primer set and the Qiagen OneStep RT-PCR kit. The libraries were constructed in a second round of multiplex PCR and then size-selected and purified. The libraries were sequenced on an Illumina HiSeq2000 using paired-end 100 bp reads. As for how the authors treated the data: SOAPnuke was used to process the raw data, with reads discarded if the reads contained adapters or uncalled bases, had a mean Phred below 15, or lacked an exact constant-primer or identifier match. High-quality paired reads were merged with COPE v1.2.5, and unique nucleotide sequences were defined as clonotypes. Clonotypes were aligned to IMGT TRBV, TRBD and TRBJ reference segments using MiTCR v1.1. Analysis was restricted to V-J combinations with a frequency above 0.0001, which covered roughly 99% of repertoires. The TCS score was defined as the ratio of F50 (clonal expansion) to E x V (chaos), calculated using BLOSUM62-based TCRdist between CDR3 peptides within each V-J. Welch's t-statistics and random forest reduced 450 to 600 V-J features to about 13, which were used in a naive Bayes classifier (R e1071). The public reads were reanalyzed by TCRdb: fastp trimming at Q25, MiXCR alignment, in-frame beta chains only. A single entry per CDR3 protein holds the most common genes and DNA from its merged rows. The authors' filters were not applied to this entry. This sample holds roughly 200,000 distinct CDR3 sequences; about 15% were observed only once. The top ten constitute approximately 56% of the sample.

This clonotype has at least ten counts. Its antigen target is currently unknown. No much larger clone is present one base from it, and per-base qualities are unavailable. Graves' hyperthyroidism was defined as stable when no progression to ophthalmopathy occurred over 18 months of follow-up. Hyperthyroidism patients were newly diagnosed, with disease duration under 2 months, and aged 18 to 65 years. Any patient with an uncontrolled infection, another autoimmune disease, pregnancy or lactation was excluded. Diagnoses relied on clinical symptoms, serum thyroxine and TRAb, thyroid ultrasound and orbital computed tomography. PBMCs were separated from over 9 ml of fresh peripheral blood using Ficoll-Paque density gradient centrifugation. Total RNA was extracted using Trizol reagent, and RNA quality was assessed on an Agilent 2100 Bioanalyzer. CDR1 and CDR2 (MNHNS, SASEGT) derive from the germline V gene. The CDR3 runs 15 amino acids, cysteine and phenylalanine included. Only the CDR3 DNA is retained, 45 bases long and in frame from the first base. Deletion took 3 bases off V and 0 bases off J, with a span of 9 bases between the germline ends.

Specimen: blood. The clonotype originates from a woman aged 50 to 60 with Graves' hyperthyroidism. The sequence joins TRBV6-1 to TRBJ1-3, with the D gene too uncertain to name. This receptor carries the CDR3 CASSDGLYSGNTIYF. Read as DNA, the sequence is TGTGCCAGCAGTGACGGACTCTACTCTGGAAACACCATATATTTT.